These T cell receptor beta chains were read from a single sample in a study of blood T cell repertoires in COVID-19. The method was immunoSEQ multiplex PCR; TCRdb's version includes in-frame clones alone and lacks a portion of them. The sample lists about 110,000 clones, more than 80% occurring once. The sequenced sample consisted of peripheral blood. The receptors stem from a human donor in a cohort sampled during active COVID-19. CDR3s include the opening cysteine and the closing phenylalanine or tryptophan. A D gene is named only where the DNA matches it firmly. Size values are once, few and many counts, or a class for expanded clones, and some rows have none.

CDR3: CASSITNTGELFF; DNA: TGTGCCAGTAGTATCACGAACACCGGGGAGCTGTTTTTT; V: TRBV19; D: .; size: .; J: TRBJ2-2
CDR3: CASSPRDSPVGGYTF; DNA: TGTGCCAGCTCACCACGGGACTCCCCCGTCGGGGGCTACACCTTC; V: TRBV18; D: .; size: .; J: TRBJ1-2
CDR3: CASSPLQGKETQYF; DNA: TGTGCCAGCAGTCCGTTACAGGGGAAAGAGACCCAGTACTTC; V: TRBV27; D: TRBD1; size: .; J: TRBJ2-5
CDR3: CASSHFLAATDTQYF; DNA: TGCGCCAGCAGCCATTTTCTAGCGGCCACAGATACGCAGTATTTT; V: TRBV4-3; D: TRBD2; size: .; J: TRBJ2-3
CDR3: CASSSPGGTGELFF; DNA: TGTGCCAGTAGTTCTCCCGGGGGGACCGGGGAGCTGTTTTTT; V: TRBV19; D: TRBD2; size: few; J: TRBJ2-2
CDR3: CASSQDGTSGRSRYF; DNA: TGCGCCAGCAGCCAAGATGGGACTAGCGGGAGATCAAGATACTTC; V: TRBV4-1; D: TRBD2; size: .; J: TRBJ2-7
CDR3: CASSIPGDPNYGYTF; DNA: TGTGCCAGCAGCATCCCAGGGGATCCTAACTATGGCTACACCTTC; V: TRBV5-6; D: .; size: .; J: TRBJ1-2
CDR3: CASSTGLSTDTQYF; DNA: TGTGCCAGCAGTACAGGCCTTAGCACAGATACGCAGTATTTT; V: TRBV7-3; D: .; size: once; J: TRBJ2-3
CDR3: CASTERTGGEQYF; DNA: TGCGCCAGCACGGAACGTACGGGGGGGGAGCAGTACTTC; V: TRBV4-1; D: TRBD2; size: .; J: TRBJ2-7
CDR3: CASSRPGTGRDEKLFF; DNA: TGTGCCAGCAGCCGACCAGGGACAGGGCGGGATGAAAAACTGTTTTTT; V: TRBV5-6; D: TRBD1; size: .; J: TRBJ1-4
CDR3: CASSQDYSHGYTF; DNA: TGTGCCAGCAGCCAAGATTATTCTCATGGCTACACCTTC; V: TRBV14; D: .; size: medium-sized; J: TRBJ1-2
CDR3: CASSSHSSQGFDEAFF; DNA: TGCGCCAGCAGCTCCCACTCATCACAGGGGTTCGATGAAGCTTTCTTT; V: TRBV5-1; D: TRBD1; size: .; J: TRBJ1-1
CDR3: CASSLTGYYGYTF; DNA: TGTGCCAGCAGCTTAACGGGTTACTATGGCTACACCTTC; V: TRBV7-2; D: .; size: .; J: TRBJ1-2
CDR3: CASSGPAGGYNEQFF; DNA: TGTGCCAGCAGCGGTCCAGCGGGTGGCTACAATGAGCAGTTCTTC; V: TRBV9; D: .; size: few; J: TRBJ2-1
CDR3: CAISESILADYGYTF; DNA: TGTGCCATCAGTGAGTCGATATTGGCGGACTATGGCTACACCTTC; V: TRBV10-3; D: .; size: .; J: TRBJ1-2
CDR3: CASGNPRSSYEQYF; DNA: TGTGCCAGCGGAAATCCTAGGAGCTCCTACGAGCAGTACTTC; V: TRBV5-5; D: .; size: few; J: TRBJ2-7
CDR3: CASIRGGSTTGELFF; DNA: TGTGCCAGCATCCGAGGCGGGAGTACGACCGGGGAGCTGTTTTTT; V: TRBV5-4; D: TRBD2; size: .; J: TRBJ2-2
CDR3: CASSYALGQVNSPLHF; DNA: TGTGCCAGCAGTTACGCCTTGGGCCAGGTGAATTCACCCCTCCACTTT; V: TRBV6-5; D: .; size: .; J: TRBJ1-6
CDR3: CASQGGGSDQPQHF; DNA: TGTGCCAGCCAAGGCGGAGGGTCGGATCAGCCCCAGCATTTT; V: TRBV25-1; D: .; size: .; J: TRBJ1-5
CDR3: CAISGERVRSGSSYNEQFF; DNA: TGTGCCATCAGTGGGGAGCGGGTAAGGTCCGGGAGCTCCTACAATGAGCAGTTCTTC; V: TRBV10-3; D: .; size: .; J: TRBJ2-1
CDR3: CASSPGHLGFAGELFF; DNA: TGTGCCAGCAGCCCTGGACATTTAGGGTTCGCCGGGGAGCTGTTTTTT; V: TRBV7-3; D: .; size: .; J: TRBJ2-2
CDR3: CASSSTGLAGGLSEQFF; DNA: TGTGCCAGCAGCTCAACGGGACTAGCGGGAGGGCTGTCCGAGCAGTTCTTC; V: TRBV7-3; D: TRBD2; size: .; J: TRBJ2-1
CDR3: CASSLGTGATEAFF; DNA: TGCGCCAGCAGCTTAGGGACAGGGGCCACTGAAGCTTTCTTT; V: TRBV5-1; D: TRBD1; size: .; J: TRBJ1-1
CDR3: CASSEWGKQGAMETQYF; DNA: TGTGCCAGCAGTGAGTGGGGAAAACAGGGGGCCATGGAGACCCAGTACTTC; V: TRBV2; D: TRBD1; size: once; J: TRBJ2-5
CDR3: CASSQASGGGSTSFF; DNA: TGTGCCAGCAGCCAAGCAAGCGGGGGGGGATCTACTTCTTTCTTC; V: TRBV4-2; D: TRBD2; size: once; J: TRBJ2-1
CDR3: CASSRLITGKILTGELFF; DNA: TGTGCCAGCAGCCGCTTAATCACAGGGAAAATACTCACCGGGGAGCTGTTTTTT; V: TRBV28; D: .; size: .; J: TRBJ2-2
CDR3: CASSIGRGRTYGYTF; DNA: TGTGCCAGTAGTATAGGAAGGGGGCGCACCTATGGCTACACCTTC; V: TRBV19; D: TRBD1; size: many; J: TRBJ1-2
CDR3: CASSPFGASYGYTF; DNA: TGTGCCAGTAGTCCCTTCGGAGCCTCCTATGGCTACACCTTC; V: TRBV19; D: .; size: .; J: TRBJ1-2
CDR3: CASSMGPGVAKNIQYF; DNA: TGTGCCAGTAGTATGGGGCCTGGGGTGGCCAAAAACATTCAGTACTTC; V: TRBV19; D: .; size: .; J: TRBJ2-4
CDR3: CASSPPGQGLYEQYF; DNA: TGTGCCAGCAGTCCCCCCGGACAGGGCCTCTACGAGCAGTACTTC; V: TRBV6-4; D: TRBD1; size: .; J: TRBJ2-7
CDR3: CASRYYVGVTGELFF; DNA: TGTGCCAGCAGATATTATGTCGGGGTCACCGGGGAGCTGTTTTTT; V: TRBV7-8; D: .; size: .; J: TRBJ2-2
CDR3: CASSLVQGQYSPLHF; DNA: TGTGCCAGCAGCTTGGTGCAGGGGCAATATTCACCCCTCCACTTT; V: TRBV5-6; D: .; size: once; J: TRBJ1-6
CDR3: CASSPGLAGLAPMQYF; DNA: TGTGCCAGCTCACCGGGGCTAGCGGGGTTAGCCCCTATGCAGTATTTT; V: TRBV18; D: TRBD2; size: .; J: TRBJ2-3
CDR3: CASSPGTDYGYTF; DNA: TGTGCCAGCAGTCCCGGGACAGACTATGGCTACACCTTC; V: TRBV6-6; D: TRBD1; size: .; J: TRBJ1-2
CDR3: CASSRLGQTMNTEAFF; DNA: TGTGCCAGCAGCCGCCTGGGACAGACAATGAACACTGAAGCTTTCTTT; V: TRBV4-2; D: TRBD1; size: .; J: TRBJ1-1
CDR3: CASSFRWTGKSEQYF; DNA: TGTGCCAGCAGTTTTAGGTGGACAGGGAAATCCGAGCAGTACTTC; V: TRBV27; D: TRBD1; size: once; J: TRBJ2-7
CDR3: CASSLGTGINQPQHF; DNA: TGTGCCAGCAGCTTGGGTACGGGAATCAATCAGCCCCAGCATTTT; V: TRBV5-6; D: .; size: few; J: TRBJ1-5
CDR3: CASGLGGLDYGYTF; DNA: TGTGCCAGCGGCCTGGGGGGTCTCGACTATGGCTACACCTTC; V: TRBV2; D: .; size: .; J: TRBJ1-2
CDR3: CASSLRDRGPEKLFF; DNA: TGTGCCAGCAGCTTGCGGGACAGGGGGCCTGAAAAACTGTTTTTT; V: TRBV5-8; D: TRBD1; size: few; J: TRBJ1-4
CDR3: CASSLQGSGGYTF; DNA: TGCGCCAGCAGCCTACAGGGGTCGGGTGGCTACACCTTC; V: TRBV4-3; D: TRBD1; size: .; J: TRBJ1-2
CDR3: CAMKKGGSNTDTQYF; DNA: TGTGCCATGAAAAAAGGGGGCTCAAACACAGATACGCAGTATTTT; V: TRBV10-3; D: TRBD1; size: .; J: TRBJ2-3
CDR3: CASSLDSLNYGYTF; DNA: TGTGCCAGCAGCTTGGACAGTCTTAACTATGGCTACACCTTC; V: TRBV6-5; D: .; size: .; J: TRBJ1-2
CDR3: CASRRGRLDSYEQYF; DNA: TGTGCCAGCAGGAGAGGTAGACTAGATTCCTACGAGCAGTACTTC; V: TRBV5-5; D: .; size: once; J: TRBJ2-7
CDR3: CASSQDAERGYYGYTF; DNA: TGCGCCAGCAGCCAAGATGCCGAACGAGGGTACTATGGCTACACCTTC; V: TRBV4-1; D: .; size: .; J: TRBJ1-2
CDR3: CASSLDGGSTDTQYF; DNA: TGTGCCAGCAGCTTGGACGGGGGAAGCACAGATACGCAGTATTTT; V: TRBV5-4; D: .; size: .; J: TRBJ2-3
CDR3: CASSVAWTGLDYGYTF; DNA: TGTGCCAGCAGCGTAGCCTGGACAGGGTTGGACTATGGCTACACCTTC; V: TRBV9; D: TRBD1; size: .; J: TRBJ1-2
CDR3: CASSYSDSNTGELFF; DNA: TGTGCCAGCAGTTACTCGGACTCGAACACCGGGGAGCTGTTTTTT; V: TRBV6-5; D: .; size: once; J: TRBJ2-2
CDR3: CASSLLGTSPPRAQYF; DNA: TGTGCCAGCAGCTTATTAGGGACTAGCCCCCCGCGGGCCCAGTACTTC; V: TRBV11-2; D: TRBD2; size: .; J: TRBJ2-5
CDR3: CASSFGTSGGDTQYF; DNA: TGTGCCAGCAGCTTTGGGACTAGCGGGGGGGATACGCAGTATTTT; V: TRBV7-9; D: TRBD2; size: .; J: TRBJ2-3
CDR3: CASSTTGGLSSYEQYF; DNA: TGTGCCAGTAGTACCACAGGGGGCCTGAGCTCCTACGAGCAGTACTTC; V: TRBV19; D: TRBD1; size: .; J: TRBJ2-7
CDR3: CATSERLAGGIETQYF; DNA: TGTGCCACCAGTGAGAGACTAGCGGGAGGCATAGAGACCCAGTACTTC; V: TRBV24-1; D: TRBD2; size: .; J: TRBJ2-5
CDR3: CASKAAGLVTFF; DNA: TGTGCCAGCAAGGCCGCGGGACTAGTTACGTTCTTC; V: TRBV25-1; D: TRBD2; size: .; J: TRBJ2-1
CDR3: CASGFDRTGANSPLHF; DNA: TGTGCTAGTGGTTTCGACAGGACAGGGGCGAATTCACCCCTCCACTTT; V: TRBV12-5; D: TRBD1; size: .; J: TRBJ1-6
CDR3: CASSFGIDTRVNYGYTF; DNA: TGTGCCAGCAGCTTCGGAATTGACACGCGGGTTAACTATGGCTACACCTTC; V: TRBV7-9; D: .; size: .; J: TRBJ1-2
CDR3: CASSVQDLMNTEAFF; DNA: TGTGCCAGCTCAGTTCAGGATCTAATGAACACTGAAGCTTTCTTT; V: TRBV18; D: .; size: once; J: TRBJ1-1